This TCR beta chain appears in the sequencing data of a study of T cell responses to AZD1222 COVID-19 vaccine. TCRdb keeps only in-frame clones here, not all; method: immunoSEQ multiplex PCR. Of roughly 150,000 clones in the sample, roughly 88% were seen once. Trimming removed 3 bases from V and 8 bases from J, with 16 bases in between. Germline V gene data show CDR1 as SEHNR and CDR2 as FQNEAQ (reference sequence). CDR3 size: 15 residues. The J gene is TRBJ1-4, the V gene TRBV7-9; D is perhaps TRBD1 (5 bases). The clonotype was recovered from an adult who received the AZD1222 COVID-19 vaccine. The sequenced sample was peripheral blood, obtained 28 days after the second AZD1222 dose. CDR3 DNA: TGTGCCAGCAGCTTTGTCCGGGGCTTTGGGGAAAAACTGTTTTTT. Encoded protein: CASSFVRGFGEKLFF.